The sequence of this T cell receptor beta chain was determined in a study of identical twins. Broader study findings: Analyses of zero insertions could, in part, be confounded by invariant MAIT and iNKT cells. Cord blood beta clonotypes that were abundant carried fewer insertions, and memory repertoires showed no such trend.

About this clonotype itself: The target antigen is unknown.

Germline-derived CDR1 and CDR2 are SGHRS and YFSETQ. Trimming at V came to 4 bases and at J to 7 bases, leaving 8 bases not matched to a gene. The CDR3 consists of 16 residues. A universal primer site was added by template switching, and unique molecular identifiers were carried by the cDNA. One entry per CDR3 protein results from TCRdb running MiXCR on the 5' RACE reads. The data hold approximately 1.8 million distinct CDR3 sequences, with less than 40% observed a single time. The rearrangement uses TRBV5-1 and TRBJ2-1, with 13 nucleotides matching TRBD2. The receptor comes from a newborn girl in good health. What was sequenced was cord blood. The CDR3 coding sequence is TGCGCCAGCAGCGAAAGACTAGCGGGGGGCGAGAATGAGCAGTTCTTC. This codes for CASSERLAGGENEQFF.